This is a list of T cell receptor beta chains from one sample in a study of blood T cell repertoires in COVID-19. Sequenced by immunoSEQ multiplex PCR; TCRdb stores in-frame clones only, minus some. The table includes more than 95,000 clones, 70% to 90% detected once. Sequencing used peripheral blood. The receptors stem from a woman of 80 years or more with acute or convalescent COVID-19. Both conserved end residues are part of each CDR3. D genes are given only for firm matches. Clone size, where shown, is once, few, many, or a class for clones that have expanded.

V	D	size	J	DNA	CDR3
TRBV11-2	.	.	TRBJ2-1	TGTGCCAGCAGGTTTCGGGTTGAGCAGTTCTTC	CASRFRVEQFF
TRBV5-8	TRBD2	.	TRBJ2-2	TGTTCCAGCAGGAGACTAGCGGCTAACCCGAACACCGGGGAGCTGTTTTTT	CSSRRLAANPNTGELFF
TRBV9	.	.	TRBJ1-2	TGTGCCAGCAGCGTAGCCGACAGCCGTACGGGCTACACCTTC	CASSVADSRTGYTF
TRBV6-5	TRBD2	.	TRBJ2-7	TGTGCCAGCAGCGACGGGGGGGGACCTTACGAGCAGTACTTC	CASSDGGGPYEQYF
TRBV11-3	TRBD2	.	TRBJ2-1	TGTGCCAGCAGCGTGGGACTAGCGGGGGGGAATGAGCAGTTCTTC	CASSVGLAGGNEQFF
TRBV7-3	.	.	TRBJ2-2	TGTGCCAGCAGCGACGGGGGTCGGGAGCTGTTTTTT	CASSDGGRELFF
TRBV6-5	.	.	TRBJ1-1	TGTGCCAGCAGTTCCCAGATGAACACTGAAGCTTTCTTT	CASSSQMNTEAFF
TRBV15	.	.	TRBJ1-2	TGTGCCACCAGCAGAGTGGGGGGGGGCTCTGGCTACACCTTC	CATSRVGGGSGYTF
TRBV12-3/TRBV12-4	.	.	TRBJ1-2	TGTGCCAGCAGTGGGGACACATATTATGGCTACACCTTC	CASSGDTYYGYTF
TRBV9	TRBD1	.	TRBJ1-1	TGTGCCAGCAGCCTAGGACAGGGGGGAATGAACACTGAAGCTTTCTTT	CASSLGQGGMNTEAFF
TRBV5-4	.	.	TRBJ2-1	TGTGCCAGCAGCTTGGAAGGGAAGAGGGGGACCAATGAGCAGTTCTTC	CASSLEGKRGTNEQFF
TRBV2	TRBD1	few	TRBJ2-7	TGTGCCAGCATCGGAGGACAGGACTCCTACGAGCAGTACTTC	CASIGGQDSYEQYF
TRBV7-3	.	.	TRBJ2-3	TGTGCCAGCAGCTCAGGGGGGAGCACAGATACGCAGTATTTT	CASSSGGSTDTQYF
TRBV5-1	TRBD1	.	TRBJ1-3	TGCGCCGGGACAGGGTGGGTAAACACCATATATTTT	CAGTGWVNTIYF
TRBV12-5	.	.	TRBJ1-1	TGTGCTAGTGGCCGCAGGGGAAACACTGAAGCTTTCTTT	CASGRRGNTEAFF
TRBV7-2	TRBD2	.	TRBJ2-7	TGTGCCAGCAGCCTTAGCGGGGGGACCTACGAGCAGTACTTC	CASSLSGGTYEQYF
TRBV4-3	.	.	TRBJ1-2	TGCGCCAGCAGCCAAGTACGGTCGGGTCCAGACTATGGCTACACCTTC	CASSQVRSGPDYGYTF
TRBV3-1/TRBV3-2	.	.	TRBJ2-5	TGTGCCAGCAGCCAGCAGTACTCGACGGGGGGCGAAGAGACCCAGTACTTC	CASSQQYSTGGEETQYF
TRBV7-2	TRBD1	.	TRBJ1-5	TGTGCCAGCAGCTTAGCGCCAGGGGGGAATCAGCCCCAGCATTTT	CASSLAPGGNQPQHF
TRBV12-3/TRBV12-4	TRBD1	.	TRBJ1-6	TGTGCCAGCAGGGGGACAGACTCACCCCTCCACTTT	CASRGTDSPLHF
TRBV24-1	TRBD2	.	TRBJ2-1	TGTGCCACCAGTGACCTTCTGACTAGCGTGGCCTCCGAGCAGTTCTTC	CATSDLLTSVASEQFF
TRBV29-1	TRBD1	.	TRBJ1-5	TGCAGCGTTCGGCTGACAGGGAACAGCAATCAGCCCCAGCATTTT	CSVRLTGNSNQPQHF
TRBV7-3	TRBD2	.	TRBJ2-7	TGTGCCAGCAGCTTAAATTTAGGGACTAGCGGGAGAGGTTTCGGCTCCTACGAGCAGTACTTC	CASSLNLGTSGRGFGSYEQYF
TRBV28	TRBD1	few	TRBJ1-3	TGTGCCAGCAATCCAGACAGGGACTCTGGAAACACCATATATTTT	CASNPDRDSGNTIYF
TRBV4-1	.	.	TRBJ1-4	TGCGCCAGCAGCCAAGATTTTGGGACATTTGAAAAACTGTTTTTT	CASSQDFGTFEKLFF
TRBV6-2/TRBV6-3	.	.	TRBJ2-7	TGTGCCAGCAGTCCCTCCCCCGGGATTTTATACGAGCAGTACTTC	CASSPSPGILYEQYF
TRBV28	TRBD1	.	TRBJ1-5	TGTGCCAGCACGAAATTTGGGACAGGGGGGAATCAGCCCCAGCATTTT	CASTKFGTGGNQPQHF
TRBV6-6	TRBD1	.	TRBJ1-2	TGTGCCAGCAGCCCTGGACAGGGGGCGGGTGGCTACACCTTC	CASSPGQGAGGYTF
TRBV5-1	TRBD2	.	TRBJ2-3	TGCGCCAGCAGCTTAGCCGGGACTAGCGGGATTAGCACAGATACGCAGTATTTT	CASSLAGTSGISTDTQYF
TRBV6-5	.	.	TRBJ1-2	TGTGCCAGCGAAACCCCAGGTCGCTATGGCTACACCTTC	CASETPGRYGYTF
TRBV27	TRBD1	.	TRBJ1-5	TGTGCCAGCAGTACGACAGGGAGAGGTCAGCCCCAGCATTTT	CASSTTGRGQPQHF
TRBV6-5	.	.	TRBJ1-2	TGTGCCAGCAGTTACTCGTTAACAGGCTATGGCTACACCTTC	CASSYSLTGYGYTF